This record concerns one T cell receptor (beta chain) sequence. This sample was taken from a study of T cell responses to AZD1222 COVID-19 vaccine. TCRdb's copy holds only in-frame clones and misses some; the assay was immunoSEQ multiplex PCR. This sample has some 80,000 clones, with 70% to 80% found just once. Germline CDR1 is MNHEY and CDR2 is SVGAGI. V trimming: 8 bases; J trimming: 5 bases; junction bases outside the gene matches: 2. This CDR3 is built from 12 residues. V gene TRBV6-5 combines with J gene TRBJ2-3; TRBD2 aligns across 9 bases. This receptor was identified in an adult who received the MenACWY meningococcal vaccine as a control. The sample here was peripheral blood, taken 28 days after the second dose of the MenACWY control vaccine. The CDR3 region is CASGAGGDTQYF. As DNA, the CDR3 is TGTGCCAGCGGAGCGGGAGGAGATACGCAGTATTTT.